This T cell receptor (beta chain) was profiled in a study of blood T cell repertoires in COVID-19. Across the whole study: Spain, Italy and the United States supplied samples that represented acute and convalescent COVID-19. Nucleic acid was either cDNA or gDNA, and it came from T cells, B-cell-depleted T cells, or PBMCs.

The V gene end was trimmed by 0 bases and the J gene end by 3 bases; junction bases not matched to a gene: 16. This CDR3 is 21 amino acids long. Germline V CDR1 and CDR2: MNHEY, SMNVEV (reference sequence). Authors' processing steps: Estimation of nucleated cell counts was performed using reference gene primer amplification. Clones were read by immunoSEQ multiplex PCR, and TCRdb kept only the in-frame ones, dropping some. V, J and clone size reflect that table, while D and trimming were determined from the DNA. This table holds 150,000 to 190,000 clones, about nine tenths found once. Sequencing input: peripheral blood. The genes are TRBV27 and TRBJ2-1; 11 nucleotides align to TRBD2. This receptor was identified in an older woman with acute or convalescent COVID-19. The CDR3 reads CASSLSLGGLAGGGYYNEQFF. The DNA of the CDR3 is TGTGCCAGCAGTTTATCTCTCGGTGGGCTAGCGGGGGGCGGGTACTACAATGAGCAGTTCTTC.